The clone carrying this TCR beta chain came up many times. Time point specified: after trial treatment. Regarding treatment: LDRT plus nivolumab, ipilimumab, low-dose cyclophosphamide and aspirin (RACIN trial). The record originates from a study of low-dose radiotherapy and immunotherapy resistance in tumors. With a constant-region primer and a V-primer adapter, TCRs were subjected to around 18 PCR cycles of amplification. Each CDR3 protein gets one entry after TCRdb re-called the reads with MiXCR. Here the sample spans approximately 52,000 distinct CDR3 sequences, around 33% being singletons. Germline V CDR1 and CDR2: SNHLY, FYNNEI. CDR3 length: 16 residues. V lost 7 bases, J lost 0 bases, and 8 bases stayed unmatched.

The chain uses TRBV2 and TRBJ2-2; TRBD2 matches 7 bases. This specimen consisted of PBMCs, obtained after low-dose radiotherapy plus immunotherapy. This sequence originates from a male donor with rectosigmoid adenocarcinoma. CDR3 sequence (DNA): TGTGCCAGCAAGGCCGGGAGCGGGGCGAACACCGGGGAGCTGTTTTTT. It encodes CASKAGSGANTGELFF.